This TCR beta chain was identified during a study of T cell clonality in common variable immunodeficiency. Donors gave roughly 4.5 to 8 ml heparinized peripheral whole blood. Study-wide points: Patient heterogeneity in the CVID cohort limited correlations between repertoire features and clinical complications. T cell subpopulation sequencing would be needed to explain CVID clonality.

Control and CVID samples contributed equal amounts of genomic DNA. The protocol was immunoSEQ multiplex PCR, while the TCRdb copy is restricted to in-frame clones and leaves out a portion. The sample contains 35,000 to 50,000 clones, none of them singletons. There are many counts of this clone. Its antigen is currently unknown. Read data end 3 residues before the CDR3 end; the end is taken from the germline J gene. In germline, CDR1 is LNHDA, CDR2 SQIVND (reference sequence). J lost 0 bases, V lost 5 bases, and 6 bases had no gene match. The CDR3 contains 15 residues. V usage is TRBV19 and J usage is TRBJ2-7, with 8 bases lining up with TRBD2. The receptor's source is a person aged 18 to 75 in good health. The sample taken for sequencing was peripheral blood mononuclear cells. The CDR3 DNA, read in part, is TGTGCCAGTAGTCCTCGGGGGGGGAACTCCTACGAG. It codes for CASSPRGGNSYE. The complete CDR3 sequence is CASSPRGGNSYEQYF.